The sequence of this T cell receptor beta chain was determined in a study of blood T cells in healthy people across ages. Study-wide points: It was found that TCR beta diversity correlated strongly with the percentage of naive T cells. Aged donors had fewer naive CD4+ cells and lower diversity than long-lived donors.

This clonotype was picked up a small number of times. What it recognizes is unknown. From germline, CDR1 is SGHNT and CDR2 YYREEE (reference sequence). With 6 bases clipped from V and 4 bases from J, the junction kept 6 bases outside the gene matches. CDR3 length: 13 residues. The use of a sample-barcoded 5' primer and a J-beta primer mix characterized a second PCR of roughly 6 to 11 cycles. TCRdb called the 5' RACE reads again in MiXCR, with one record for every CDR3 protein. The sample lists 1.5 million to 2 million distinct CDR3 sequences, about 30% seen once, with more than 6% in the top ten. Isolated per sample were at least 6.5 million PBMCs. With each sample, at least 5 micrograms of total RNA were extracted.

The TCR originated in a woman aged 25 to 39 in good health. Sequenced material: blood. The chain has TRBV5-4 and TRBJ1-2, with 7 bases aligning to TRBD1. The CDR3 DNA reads TGTGCCAGCAAACCAGGGGGGAGCTATGGCTACACCTTC. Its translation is CASKPGGSYGYTF.